These 9 T cell receptor beta chains were all obtained from the same sample, sequenced in a study of post-analysis software for immune sequencing data. The study, taken as a whole, reports: Higher frequency in patients than in controls was seen for about five TRBV segments, with TRBV5-6, TRBV5-1 and TRBV20-1 among them.

Unique molecular identifiers featured in each of the TCR beta cDNA libraries. TCRdb itself ran the PCR reads through MiXCR, one entry per CDR3 protein. This sample has some 450,000 distinct CDR3 sequences, with 45% found just once. These receptors have no known antigen. The sequenced sample consisted of blood. The receptors were sampled from a girl between 5 and 17 years old with multiple sclerosis.

The J gene is TRBJ2-1, the V gene TRBV7-3; 13 bases are a match to TRBD2. CDR3 length equals 20 residues. V gave up 5 bases and J gave up 0 bases; unmatched junction bases: 13. Germline V gene data show CDR1 as SGHTA and CDR2 as FQGTGA. The CDR3 DNA is TGTGCCAGCAGCCAACGGGGACTAGCGGGATTTCGGAGCTCCTACAATGAGCAGTTCTTC. Protein: CASSQRGLAGFRSSYNEQFF.

J is TRBJ2-1 and V is TRBV7-3, with 10 positions matching TRBD2. Germline V gene data show CDR1 as SGHTA and CDR2 as FQGTGA. After removal of 1 base from V and 0 bases from J, the junction contained 6 bases not matched to a gene. The CDR3 sequence is 18 residues long. CDR3 region: CASSLRSPSGSSYNEQFF. Written as DNA, the CDR3 is TGTGCCAGCAGCTTAAGATCGCCTAGCGGGAGCTCCTACAATGAGCAGTTCTTC.

The chain has TRBV9 and TRBJ2-1; no clear D gene. Germline-derived CDR1 and CDR2 are SGDLS and YYNGEE. This CDR3 region has 12 residues. V was shortened by 0 bases and J by 7 bases, with 5 bases between the two germline ends. The CDR3 is CASSVGRNEQFF. The CDR3 DNA reads as TGTGCCAGCAGCGTAGGGCGGAATGAGCAGTTCTTC.

J is TRBJ2-3 and V is TRBV12-3 or TRBV12-4; D uncertain. The CDR3 runs 13 residues. Trimming took off 3 bases at V and 4 bases at J, with 8 bases between the two ends. CDR3: CASSFKDPDTQYF. CDR3 in DNA: TGTGCCAGCAGTTTCAAGGATCCAGATACGCAGTATTTT.

The table lists this clonotype with a few counts. V and J are TRBV6-1 and TRBJ2-6, with a weak D call TRBD1 (6 bases). This CDR3 contains 16 residues. The V gene's germline CDR1 is MNHNS and CDR2 SASEGT. V lost 1 base and J lost 0, with 7 bases in between. The CDR3 DNA reads TGTGCCAGCAGTGAAGGCAGGGGCTCTGGGGCCAACGTCCTGACTTTC. Translated, it gives CASSEGRGSGANVLTF.

This clonotype was observed a few times. Here the CDR3 reads CASSSGTGIAYEQYF. DNA of the CDR3: TGTGCCAGCAGCTCCGGGACAGGGATAGCCTACGAGCAGTACTTC. V usage is TRBV28 and J usage is TRBJ2-7; 9 positions agree with TRBD1. The CDR3 has 15 amino acids. V was clipped by 6 bases and J by 2 bases; unmatched bases: 8. Looked up from germline, CDR1 is MDHEN and CDR2 is SYDVKM.

This clonotype has just a few counts. V is TRBV7-8 and J is TRBJ2-5; no clear D gene. From germline, CDR1 is SGHVS and CDR2 FQNEAQ. The CDR3 totals 13 residues. The V end was cut by 4 bases, the J end by 4 bases, with 10 bases between. The CDR3 DNA reads as TGTGCCAGCAGCTCCTCGGGTCGAGAGACCCAGTACTTC. Protein: CASSSSGRETQYF.

The chain is built from TRBV11-3 and TRBJ2-7, with TRBD1 as a possible D gene (5 bases). Germline V gives CDR1 SGHNT, CDR2 YENEEA. The length of the CDR3 is 12 residues. V lost 4 bases, J lost 7 bases, and 11 bases lay in between. The CDR3 DNA sequence: TGTGCCAGCAGCTCCGACAGCGATGAGCAGTACTTC. This encodes CASSSDSDEQYF. The full variable domain, completed using reference TRBV11-3 and TRBJ2-7, is EAGVVQSPRYKIIEKKQPVAFWCNPISGHNTLYWYLQNLGQGPELLIRYENEEAVDDSQLPKDRFSAERLKGVDSTLKIQPAELGDSAVYLCASSSDSDEQYFGPGTRLTVT.

This clonotype was counted a few times. The chain joins TRBV20-1 to TRBJ2-7, with 10 nucleotides matching TRBD1. This CDR3 has 13 amino acids. The trim removed 6 bases at V and 5 bases at J, leaving 7 bases unmatched. Germline-derived CDR1 and CDR2 are DFQATT and SNEGSKA (reference sequence). CDR3 region: CSAYRDRGDEQYF. CDR3 nucleotides: TGCAGTGCCTACCGGGACAGGGGAGACGAGCAGTACTTC.